This TCR beta chain was sequenced for a study of T cells after posttransplantation cyclophosphamide. Points from the study as a whole: Recipient CMV seropositivity and CMV reactivation strongly tracked TRB clonality. Later blood repertoires were often dominated by clones from the donor CD8+ memory compartment.

Concerning this clone itself: What it binds is unknown.

This related bone marrow graft donor gave peripheral blood on the day of marrow donation. With 7 bases clipped from V and 0 bases from J, the junction kept 8 bases outside the gene matches. The CDR3 sequence is 15 residues long. Germline V gives CDR1 SQVTM, CDR2 ANQGSEA. Clones were read by immunoSEQ multiplex PCR, and TCRdb kept only the in-frame ones, dropping some. Of 25,000 to 30,000 clones detected, roughly 90% appear once; the ten largest clones hold around 3.5%. This TCR came from a middle-aged man. Material: PBMCs. The chain has TRBV29-1 and TRBJ2-3; the match to TRBD1 covers 9 bases. CDR3 coding DNA: TGCAGCGGCATCTCCGGGACAGGGAGCACAGATACGCAGTATTTT. This encodes CSGISGTGSTDTQYF.